This TCR beta chain was identified in a study of blood T cell repertoires in COVID-19. V dropped 2 bases and J dropped 7; count of bases not matched to a gene: 6. The CDR3 totals 14 residues. Per germline, CDR1 KGHSH and CDR2 LQKENI. Clones were sequenced by immunoSEQ multiplex PCR, and TCRdb holds only the in-frame ones, with some missing. Of 300,000 to 400,000 clones listed, around 88% are singletons. Sequencing was done on a sample of peripheral blood. This TCR was sampled from a woman aged 60-75 years with COVID-19, enrolled during active disease. J is TRBJ2-7 and V is TRBV18, with 9 positions matching TRBD2. The DNA for the CDR3 is TGTGCCAGCTCACCAAGCGGGGGGATCGGGGAGCAGTACTTC. Protein product: CASSPSGGIGEQYF.